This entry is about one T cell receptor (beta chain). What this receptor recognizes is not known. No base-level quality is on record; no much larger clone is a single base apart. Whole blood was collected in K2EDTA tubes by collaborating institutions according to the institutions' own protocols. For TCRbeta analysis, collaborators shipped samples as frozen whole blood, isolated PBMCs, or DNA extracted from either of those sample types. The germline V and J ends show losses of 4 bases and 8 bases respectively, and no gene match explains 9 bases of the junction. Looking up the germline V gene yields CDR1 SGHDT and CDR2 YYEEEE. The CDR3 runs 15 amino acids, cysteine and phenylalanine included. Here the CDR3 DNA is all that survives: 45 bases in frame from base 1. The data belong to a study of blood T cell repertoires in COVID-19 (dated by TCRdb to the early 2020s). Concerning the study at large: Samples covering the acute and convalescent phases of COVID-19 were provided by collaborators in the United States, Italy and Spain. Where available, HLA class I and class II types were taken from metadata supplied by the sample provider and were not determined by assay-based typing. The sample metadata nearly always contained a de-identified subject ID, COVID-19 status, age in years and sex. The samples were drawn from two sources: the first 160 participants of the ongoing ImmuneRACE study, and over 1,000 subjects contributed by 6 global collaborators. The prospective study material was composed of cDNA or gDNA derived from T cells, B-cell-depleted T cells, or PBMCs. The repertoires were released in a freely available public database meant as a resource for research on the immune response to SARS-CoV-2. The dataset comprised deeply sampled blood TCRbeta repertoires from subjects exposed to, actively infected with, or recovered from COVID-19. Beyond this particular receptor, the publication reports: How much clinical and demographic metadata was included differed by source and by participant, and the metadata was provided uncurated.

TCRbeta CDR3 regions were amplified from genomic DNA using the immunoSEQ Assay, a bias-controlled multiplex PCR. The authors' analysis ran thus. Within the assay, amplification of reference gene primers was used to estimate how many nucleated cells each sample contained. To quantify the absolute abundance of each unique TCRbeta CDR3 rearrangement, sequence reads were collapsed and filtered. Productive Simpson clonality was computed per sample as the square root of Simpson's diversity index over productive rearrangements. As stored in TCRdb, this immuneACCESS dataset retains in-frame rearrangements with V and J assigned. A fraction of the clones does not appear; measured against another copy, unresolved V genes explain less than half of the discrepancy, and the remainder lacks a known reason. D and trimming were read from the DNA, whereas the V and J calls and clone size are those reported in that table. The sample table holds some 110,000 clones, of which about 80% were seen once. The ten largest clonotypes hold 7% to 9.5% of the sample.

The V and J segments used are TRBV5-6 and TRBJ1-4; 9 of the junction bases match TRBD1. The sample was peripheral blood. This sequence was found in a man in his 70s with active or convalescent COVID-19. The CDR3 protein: CASSRLPGQGEKLFF. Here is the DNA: TGTGCCAGCAGCCGTCTCCCAGGACAGGGGGAAAAACTGTTTTTT.